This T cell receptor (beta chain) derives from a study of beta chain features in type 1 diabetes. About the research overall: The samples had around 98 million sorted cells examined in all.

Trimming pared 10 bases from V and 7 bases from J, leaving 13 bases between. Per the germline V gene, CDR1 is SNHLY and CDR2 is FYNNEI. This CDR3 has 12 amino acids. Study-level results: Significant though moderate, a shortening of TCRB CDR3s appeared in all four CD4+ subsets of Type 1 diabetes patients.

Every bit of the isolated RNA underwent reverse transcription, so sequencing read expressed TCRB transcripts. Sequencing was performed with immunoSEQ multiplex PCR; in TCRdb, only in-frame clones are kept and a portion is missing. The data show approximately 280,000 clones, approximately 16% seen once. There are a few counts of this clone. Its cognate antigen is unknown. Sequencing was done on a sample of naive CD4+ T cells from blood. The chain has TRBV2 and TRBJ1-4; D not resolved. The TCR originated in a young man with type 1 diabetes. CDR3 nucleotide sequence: TGTGCCATCTCCAGTCGGGGTGAAAAACTGTTTTTT. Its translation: CAISSRGEKLFF.